This T cell receptor beta chain was obtained from a study of blood T cell repertoires in COVID-19. Study-wide background: Sites across the United States, Italy and Spain contributed samples from acute and convalescent COVID-19. In each case, the material was cDNA or gDNA derived from T cells, B-cell-depleted T cells, or PBMCs.

Original processing methods: Nucleated cell number was recorded as an estimate derived from reference gene primer amplification. Here immunoSEQ multiplex PCR was the method, and the copy in TCRdb shows in-frame clones only, minus some. D and trimming were read from the DNA, whereas the V and J calls and clone size are those reported in that table. The sample consists of approximately 230,000 clones, 70% to 90% of them appearing once. The count of this clone is one. CDR1 is MDHEN and CDR2 is SYDVKM in the germline V gene. The J segment lost 0 bases and the V segment lost 5 bases, leaving 5 bases of the junction unmatched. The CDR3 length is 15 residues.

The genes are TRBV28 and TRBJ1-2, with TRBD1 identical over 8 bases. Sequencing used peripheral blood. This TCR was recovered from a woman in her 40s who had recovered from COVID-19. CDR3 sequence reads: CASSPGTGANYGYTF. The DNA of the CDR3 is TGTGCCAGCAGTCCTGGGACAGGAGCTAACTATGGCTACACCTTC.